This T cell receptor beta chain was recovered during a study of blood T cell repertoires in COVID-19. The V segment lost 3 bases and the J segment 0 bases; nucleotides outside the gene matches: 1. This CDR3 is 15 amino acids long. Looked up from germline, CDR1 is SGHNT and CDR2 is YENEEA. The protocol was immunoSEQ multiplex PCR, while the TCRdb copy is restricted to in-frame clones and leaves out a portion. The repertoire consists of some 200,000 clones, with 87% occurring once and the leading ten covering under 25%. This sequence joins TRBV11-3 and TRBJ2-3; 9 bases agree with TRBD1. The origin of this receptor is a man in his sixties with active or convalescent COVID-19. Sequencing used peripheral blood. The CDR3 sequence is CASSLGQGSTDTQYF. The CDR3 coding sequence is TGTGCCAGCAGCTTGGGACAGGGTAGCACAGATACGCAGTATTTT.